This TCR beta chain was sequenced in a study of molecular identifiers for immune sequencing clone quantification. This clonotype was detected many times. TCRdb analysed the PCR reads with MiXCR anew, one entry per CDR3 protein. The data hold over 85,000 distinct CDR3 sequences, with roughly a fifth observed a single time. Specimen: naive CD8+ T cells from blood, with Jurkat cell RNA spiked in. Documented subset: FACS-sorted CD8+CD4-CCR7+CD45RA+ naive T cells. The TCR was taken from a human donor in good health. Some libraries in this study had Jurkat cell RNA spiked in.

The chain's CDR3 is CASSVPSGGTEAFF. The CDR3 DNA is TGTGCCAGCAGTGTCCCATCGGGGGGCACTGAAGCTTTCTTT. The V call is TRBV6-1, the J call TRBJ1-1; perhaps TRBD1 as D (5 bases). Trimming stripped 4 bases from V and 4 bases from J, with 13 bases between. CDR1 and CDR2 from the germline V gene are MNHNS and SASEGT. The CDR3 extends over 14 amino acids.